These 18 T cell receptor beta chains originate from one sample sequenced in a study of patients and donors after allogeneic stem cell transplantation. TCRdb reanalysed the RT-PCR reads using MiXCR and keeps one entry per CDR3 protein. The sample holds over 350,000 distinct CDR3 sequences, 16% seen once. Sequencing was performed on blood, either unsorted or a sorted T cell fraction (not recorded which). All receptors come from a human donor who was either an allogeneic HSCT recipient or a stem cell or donor lymphocyte infusion donor (not recorded which). It is not recorded whose cells these are; they may come from a transplant donor.

Ten or more counts support this clonotype. This sequence joins TRBV12-3 or TRBV12-4 and TRBJ2-7; TRBD2 agrees at 11 bases. Unmatched junction bases numbered 8, after V lost 6 bases and J lost 4 bases. This CDR3 spans 15 amino acids. CDR3 region: CASREVGLAEYEQYF. The DNA for the CDR3 is TGTGCCAGCAGAGAAGTGGGACTAGCGGAATACGAGCAGTACTTC.

The chain joins TRBV20-1 to TRBJ2-5; 11 bases are shared with TRBD2. CDR3 length: 14 amino acids. The V gene's germline CDR1 is DFQATT and CDR2 SNEGSKA (reference sequence). With 0 bases clipped from V and 6 bases from J, the junction kept 3 bases outside the gene matches. CDR3 protein: CSAREGTSGKTQYF. The DNA for the CDR3 is TGCAGTGCTAGAGAGGGGACTAGCGGAAAGACCCAGTACTTC.

This clonotype occurred a few times. The chain recombines TRBV7-6 with TRBJ2-7; no clear D gene. The CDR3 length is 14 residues. Germline V gene data show CDR1 as SGHVS and CDR2 as FNYEAQ. V lost 1 base and J lost 6, with 13 bases in between. DNA for the CDR3: TGTGCCAGCAGCTTAGAGGCAGCCCAAACCGAGCAGTACTTC. This codes for CASSLEAAQTEQYF.

The chain links TRBV10-3 to TRBJ1-1; weak D call: TRBD1 (6 bases). The V end lost 10 bases, the J end lost 2 bases, and 14 bases lay between the germline ends. This CDR3 comprises 13 residues. Germline CDR1 reads ENHRY; CDR2 reads SYGVKD. CDR3 bases: TGTGCCACATGGCGAGGGGGTAACACTGAAGCTTTCTTT. It is translated as CATWRGGNTEAFF.

This sequence joins TRBV29-1 and TRBJ1-2; D is undetermined. V lost 3 bases, J lost 4 bases, and 9 bases lay in between. There are 12 residues in the CDR3. From germline, CDR1 is SQVTM and CDR2 ANQGSEA. The CDR3 loop reads CSVDLPGYGYTF. CDR3 nucleotides: TGCAGCGTTGATCTACCAGGCTATGGCTACACCTTC.

In this sample, this clonotype turned up a few times. V gene TRBV6-5 combines with J gene TRBJ2-7; TRBD1 matches 7 bases. CDR1 is MNHEY, CDR2 SVGAGI, per germline. V was pared by 5 bases and J by 5 bases, with 3 bases of the junction left unmatched. The CDR3 length is 12 residues. The chain's CDR3 is CASSRQGDEQYF. The CDR3, as DNA: TGTGCCAGCAGTAGACAGGGTGACGAGCAGTACTTC.

The table lists this clonotype with a few counts. J is TRBJ1-1 and V is TRBV15, with 11 nucleotides matching TRBD1. CDR3 size: 17 residues. Per germline, CDR1 LNHNV and CDR2 YYDKDF (reference sequence). Germline trimming cut 0 bases from V and 4 bases from J; bases unmatched to any gene: 7. This chain's CDR3 is CATSRDPGGTGGTEAFF. CDR3 nucleotides: TGTGCCACCAGCAGAGATCCAGGGGGGACAGGGGGCACTGAAGCTTTCTTT. Variable domain in full (rest from reference TRBV15 and TRBJ1-1): DAMVIQNPRYQVTQFGKPVTLSCSQTLNHNVMYWYQQKSSQAPKLLFHYYDKDFNNEADTPDNFQSRRPNTSFCFLDIRSPGLGDTAMYLCATSRDPGGTGGTEAFFGQGTRLTVV.

The chain links TRBV21-1 to TRBJ1-2; the D call in the table, TRBD1, was not verified against the DNA. TRBV21-1 is designated a pseudogene. The CDR3 covers 12 residues. The CDR3, as DNA: TGTGCCAGCAGCACCCGACAGGACGAAGCAACCTTC. Its protein product is CASSTRQDEATF.

This chain connects TRBV5-1 to TRBJ2-4; 13 nucleotides line up with TRBD2. This CDR3 spans 16 amino acids. V dropped 4 bases and J dropped 5; count of bases not matched to a gene: 6. Germline CDR1 and CDR2: SGHRS and YFSETQ. The CDR3 is CASSRGLAGIENIQYF. DNA for the CDR3: TGCGCCAGCAGCAGGGGACTAGCGGGAATCGAAAACATTCAGTACTTC.

This rearrangement joins TRBV6-2 or TRBV6-3 to TRBJ1-2; maybe TRBD1 (5 bases). This CDR3 has 15 residues. V lost 2 bases and J 3 bases, leaving 13 bases between the germline ends. Per germline, CDR1 MNHEY and CDR2 SVGEGT. The CDR3 region is CASSYRRGKDYGYTF. CDR3 DNA sequence: TGTGCCAGCAGTTACAGGCGGGGGAAGGACTATGGCTACACCTTC.

The chain uses TRBV6-1 and TRBJ1-3; D is undetermined. This CDR3 is 16 amino acids long. Germline-derived CDR1 and CDR2 are MNHNS and SASEGT. With 6 bases removed from V and 0 bases from J, the gap between germline ends came to 15 bases. For the CDR3, the DNA is TGTGCCAGCAGGCTACAGAAGTGCTGCTCTGGAAACACCATATATTTT. Its translation: CASRLQKCCSGNTIYF.

V gene TRBV10-3 combines with J gene TRBJ1-2; weak D call: TRBD1 (6 bases). CDR3 length equals 12 residues. The germline gives CDR1 ENHRY, CDR2 SYGVKD. The germline V and J ends were trimmed by 4 bases and 4 bases, with 7 bases remaining between them. The CDR3 reads CAISAGVYGYTF. CDR3 sequence (DNA): TGTGCCATCAGTGCAGGGGTCTATGGCTACACCTTC.

The CDR3, as DNA: TGCAGTGCTAGTTCATTAAGGCCGGGTGGCTACACCTTC. Amino acids: CSASSLRPGGYTF. The gene calls are TRBV20-1 and TRBJ1-2; D uncertain. The CDR3 spans 13 residues. The V end was cut by 3 bases, the J end by 7 bases, with 15 bases between. Germline assignment: CDR1 DFQATT and CDR2 SNEGSKA (reference sequence).

This clonotype was detected a few times. The gene calls are TRBV20-1 and TRBJ1-1; D is possibly TRBD1 (6 bases). Germline V gene lookup returns CDR1 DFQATT and CDR2 SNEGSKA (reference sequence). CDR3 length equals 14 residues. V lost 2 bases and J lost 5, with 15 bases in between. The CDR3 spells CSARPNRELTEAFF. The CDR3, as DNA: TGCAGTGCTAGACCAAACAGGGAGTTAACTGAAGCTTTCTTT.

This clonotype was recorded at least ten times. The genes are TRBV3-1 and TRBJ2-2; 8 nucleotides agree with TRBD2. Unmatched junction bases numbered 11, after V lost 5 bases and J lost 0 bases. This CDR3 has 18 amino acids. CDR1 is LGHDT, CDR2 YNNKEL, per germline (reference sequence). CDR3 bases: TGTGCCAGCAGCGTCCAGATTGCGGGGGGACCGAACACCGGGGAGCTGTTTTTT. Translating it yields CASSVQIAGGPNTGELFF. Full variable domain (remainder filled in from reference TRBV3-1 and TRBJ2-2): DTAVSQTPKYLVTQMGNDKSIKCEQNLGHDTMYWYKQDSKKFLKIMFSYNNKELIINETVPNRFSPKSPDKAHLNLHINSLELGDSAVYFCASSVQIAGGPNTGELFFGEGSRLTVL.

This clonotype has a handful of counts. J is TRBJ2-1 and V is TRBV7-2; 7 bases agree with TRBD2. The germline CDR1 and CDR2 sequences are SGHTA and FQGNSA. The junction had 7 bases not matched to a gene; V was cut back by 5 bases and J by 12 bases. This CDR3 region has 12 residues. The DNA for the CDR3 is TGTGCCAGCAGCCTCCCCTCGGGGGGGCAGTTCTTC. Amino acid sequence: CASSLPSGGQFF.

Many counts were recorded for this clonotype. The chain uses TRBV25-1 and TRBJ1-2, with 8 bases aligning to TRBD1. V lost 3 bases, J lost 7 bases, and 7 bases stayed unmatched. CDR3 size: 14 residues. Germline values: CDR1 MGHDK, CDR2 SYGVNS. As DNA, the CDR3 is TGTGCCAGCAGTGAGCGGACAGGGAGTCGTGGCTACACCTTC. Residues: CASSERTGSRGYTF.

The J gene is TRBJ1-3, the V gene TRBV2; 7 nucleotides match TRBD1. With 5 bases clipped from V and 3 bases from J, the junction kept 4 bases outside the gene matches. Germline values: CDR1 SNHLY, CDR2 FYNNEI. This CDR3 is built from 14 residues. This CDR3 reads CASSYGTDGNTIYF. The CDR3 DNA reads as TGTGCCAGCAGTTACGGGACAGATGGAAACACCATATATTTT.